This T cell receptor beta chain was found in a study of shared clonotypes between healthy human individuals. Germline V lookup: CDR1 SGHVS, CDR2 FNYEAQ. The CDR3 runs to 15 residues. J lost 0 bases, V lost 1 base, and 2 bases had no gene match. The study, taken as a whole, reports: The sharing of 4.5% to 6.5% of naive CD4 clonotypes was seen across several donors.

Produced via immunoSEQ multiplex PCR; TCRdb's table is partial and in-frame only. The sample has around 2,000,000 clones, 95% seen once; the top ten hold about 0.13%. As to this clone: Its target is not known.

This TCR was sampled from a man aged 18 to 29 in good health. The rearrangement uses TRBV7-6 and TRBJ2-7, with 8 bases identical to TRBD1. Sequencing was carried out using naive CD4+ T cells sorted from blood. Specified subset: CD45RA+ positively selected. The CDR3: CASSLGTGSSYEQYF. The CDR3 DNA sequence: TGTGCCAGCAGCTTAGGGACAGGGAGCTCCTACGAGCAGTACTTC. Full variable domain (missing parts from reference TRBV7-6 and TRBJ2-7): GAGVSQSPRYKVTKRGQDVALRCDPISGHVSLYWYRQALGQGPEFLTYFNYEAQQDKSGLPNDRFSAERPEGSISTLTIQRTEQRDSAMYRCASSLGTGSSYEQYFGPGTRLTVT.